Included here is one TCR beta chain sequence, with context. This specimen comes from a study of blood T cell repertoires in COVID-19. There are 16 residues in the CDR3. V lost 6 bases, J lost 1 base, and 19 bases lay in between. Per the germline V gene, CDR1 is SGHRS and CDR2 is YFSETQ. Here immunoSEQ multiplex PCR was the method, and the copy in TCRdb shows in-frame clones only, minus some. The sample includes some 350,000 clones, about 87% seen only once; the top ten take around 6%. This receptor was identified in a woman in her 50s with COVID-19, enrolled during active disease. The source material was peripheral blood. The V call is TRBV5-1, the J call TRBJ2-5; D is perhaps TRBD2 (5 bases). CDR3 sequence (DNA): TGCGCCAGCACAAAAGGAGGACCCCTACTCCAAGAGACCCAGTACTTC. Protein sequence: CASTKGGPLLQETQYF.